Presented here are 13 T cell receptor beta chains from one specimen sequenced in a study of blood T cell repertoires in COVID-19. Only in-frame clones appear in the TCRdb table, and some are missing; sequencing was by immunoSEQ multiplex PCR. This sample has about 260,000 clones; approximately 86% occur once, and the top ten carry roughly 4.9%. The sequenced material came from peripheral blood. Receptors were obtained from a woman in her fifties or sixties with COVID-19, enrolled during active disease.

V is TRBV6-1 and J is TRBJ2-1, with D possibly matching TRBD2 (5 bases). Germline CDR1 is MNHNS and CDR2 is SASEGT. V was clipped by 2 bases and J by 0 bases, with 8 bases between them. The CDR3 loop spans 15 amino acids. The CDR3: CASSEQRHSYNEQFF. The CDR3 nucleotides are TGTGCCAGCAGTGAACAGCGGCACTCCTACAATGAGCAGTTCTTC.

This chain uses TRBV12-3 or TRBV12-4 with TRBJ1-2, with D possibly matching TRBD1 (6 bases). The ends were cut back, 5 bases at V and 5 bases at J, with 12 bases in the middle. The CDR3 has 13 residues. The CDR3: CASSQQGNYGYTF. DNA for the CDR3: TGTGCCAGCAGTCAACAGGGAAATTATGGCTACACCTTC.

This chain connects TRBV7-8 to TRBJ2-7; 8 bases line up with TRBD2. Germline lookup yields CDR1 SGHVS and CDR2 FQNEAQ. V was pared by 0 bases and J by 2 bases, with 18 bases of the junction left unmatched. The CDR3 loop spans 20 amino acids. The chain's CDR3 is CASSLAVKRVSGGATYEQYF. For the CDR3, the DNA is TGTGCCAGCAGCTTAGCGGTCAAAAGAGTAAGCGGGGGCGCCACCTACGAGCAGTACTTC.

This clone was seen a few times. This chain uses TRBV14 with TRBJ1-1; the D is unclear. Germline CDR1 SGHDN, CDR2 FVKESK. Trimming took off 0 bases at V and 4 bases at J, with 18 bases between the two ends. This CDR3 has 17 residues. The CDR3 region is CASSQDRSRLRGTEAFF. CDR3 in DNA: TGTGCCAGCAGCCAAGATAGGTCTCGGCTTCGGGGCACTGAAGCTTTCTTT.

This chain uses TRBV11-2 with TRBJ2-3; 8 bases fit TRBD2. Per germline, CDR1 SGHAT and CDR2 FQNNGV. The CDR3 runs 17 residues. The ends lost 2 bases at V and 3 bases at J; junction bases unmatched: 10. The CDR3 DNA reads TGTGCCAGCAGCTTACGCGGGAGGCCTGAAATGACAGATACGCAGTATTTT. Amino acid sequence: CASSLRGRPEMTDTQYF.

The rearrangement uses TRBV30 and TRBJ1-6; D is perhaps TRBD1 (6 bases). The CDR3 is 13 residues long. The V gene lost 7 bases and the J gene lost 6 bases, with 13 bases spanning the gap. The germline CDR1 and CDR2 sequences are GTSNPN and SVGIG (reference sequence). The CDR3 DNA reads as TGTGCCTACATGGACAGAATTAATTCACCCCTCCACTTT. This codes for CAYMDRINSPLHF.

The chain links TRBV5-4 to TRBJ1-1, with 7 bases identical to TRBD1. Trimming cost V 2 bases and J 7 bases; bases outside gene matches: 2. CDR3 size: 12 residues. Per the germline V gene, CDR1 is SGHNT and CDR2 is YYREEE (reference sequence). The CDR3 loop reads CASSFWTGEAFF. CDR3 sequence (DNA): TGTGCCAGCAGCTTTTGGACAGGTGAAGCTTTCTTT.

The table lists this clone with a few counts. The V and J genes are TRBV14 and TRBJ2-7; tentatively, D is TRBD1 (6 bases). Germline V gene data show CDR1 as SGHDN and CDR2 as FVKESK. V was cut by 8 bases and J by 3 bases, with 14 bases left in between. The CDR3 sequence is 13 residues long. The CDR3 nucleotides read TGTGCCAGCCGGGACACAGCCTTCTACGAGCAGTACTTC. Translating it yields CASRDTAFYEQYF.

CDR3 nucleotides: TGTGCCAGCAGTCCGACACGCCTTTCTTACGAGCAGTACTTC. Its protein is CASSPTRLSYEQYF. The chain links TRBV27 to TRBJ2-7, with no clear D. The CDR3 totals 14 residues. Deletions cut 5 bases from V and 4 bases from J, with 15 bases between. From germline, CDR1 is MNHEY and CDR2 SMNVEV (reference sequence).

The V and J genes are TRBV30 and TRBJ2-1, with D maybe TRBD2 (6 bases). The CDR3 runs 16 residues. Per germline, CDR1 GTSNPN and CDR2 SVGIG (reference sequence). Trimming removed 2 bases from V and 9 bases from J, with 23 bases in between. In DNA, the CDR3 is TGTGCCTGGAGTACTCTCTCGGTAGCGGTCGGGGGTGAGCAGTTCTTC. Translation gives CAWSTLSVAVGGEQFF.

This chain joins TRBV19 and TRBJ1-5; D gene unclear. Trimming took 4 bases from V and 7 from J, leaving 17 bases between them. This CDR3 is 15 amino acids long. The V gene's germline CDR1 is LNHDA and CDR2 SQIVND (reference sequence). The CDR3 region is CASSTREGSSQPQHF. The CDR3 region has the DNA TGTGCCAGTAGTACCCGGGAGGGTTCAAGCCAGCCCCAGCATTTT.

The genes are TRBV6-5 and TRBJ2-5; 7 positions agree with TRBD2. Germline V gene sequence: CDR1 MNHEY, CDR2 SVGAGI. The junction had 5 bases not matched to a gene; V was cut back by 6 bases and J by 4 bases. This CDR3 has 13 amino acids. CDR3 region: CASRRGKGETQYF. The CDR3 bases are TGTGCCAGCAGGCGGGGGAAGGGAGAGACCCAGTACTTC.

V is TRBV7-9 and J is TRBJ1-2; no clear D gene. CDR1 SEHNR and CDR2 FQNEAQ come from the germline V gene (reference sequence). V was shortened by 2 bases and J by 2 bases, with 12 bases between the two germline ends. The CDR3 contains 15 residues. In DNA, the CDR3 is TGTGCCAGCAGCTTAAAAAGTGCAGGAAACTATGGCTACACCTTC. This codes for CASSLKSAGNYGYTF.